These T cell receptor beta chains were read from a single sample in a study of beta chain features in type 1 diabetes. Some clones are missing from TCRdb's copy, which holds only in-frame ones; the method was immunoSEQ multiplex PCR. The sample lists some 220,000 clones, roughly a tenth occurring once. Sequenced: central memory CD4+ T cells from blood. The receptors were gathered from a man aged 18 to 30 in good health. CDR3s include the opening cysteine and the closing phenylalanine or tryptophan. A D gene is named only where the DNA matches it firmly. Only some rows state a clone size, as once, few, many or a class for expanded clones.

J gene,clone size,D gene,V gene,CDR3 protein,CDR3 DNA
TRBJ1-2,.,.,TRBV18,CASSPRGDYGYTF,TGTGCCAGCTCACCACGCGGGGACTATGGCTACACCTTC
TRBJ2-3,.,.,TRBV5-4,CASSPTGRDTDTQYF,TGTGCCAGCAGCCCCACAGGGAGGGACACAGATACGCAGTATTTT
TRBJ2-7,few,.,TRBV4-3,CASSQAQGQGTSGTYWYEQYF,TGCGCCAGCAGCCAAGCCCAGGGACAGGGAACTAGCGGGACATACTGGTACGAGCAGTACTTC
TRBJ1-2,many,.,TRBV2,CASSETAAVTWYGYTF,TGTGCCAGCAGTGAAACCGCGGCAGTTACCTGGTATGGCTACACCTTC
TRBJ2-5,.,TRBD1,TRBV10-3,CAISGRDRGQETQYF,TGTGCCATCAGTGGCCGGGACAGGGGCCAAGAGACCCAGTACTTC
TRBJ2-5,once,TRBD2,TRBV6-1,CASSERLAGGGETQYF,TGTGCCAGCAGTGAACGACTAGCGGGAGGGGGAGAGACCCAGTACTTC
TRBJ2-7,few,.,TRBV11-2,CASSLGPGTYEQYF,TGTGCCAGCAGCTTAGGGCCCGGGACATACGAGCAGTACTTC
TRBJ1-1,many,.,TRBV30,CAWSEHPNTEAFF,TGTGCCTGGAGTGAGCACCCGAACACTGAAGCTTTCTTT
TRBJ1-3,few,.,TRBV19,CASTKGESGNTIYF,TGTGCCAGTACTAAGGGTGAATCTGGAAACACCATATATTTT
TRBJ2-1,.,TRBD2,TRBV18,CASTTRLTSGYNEQFF,TGTGCCAGCACCACGCGCCTGACTAGCGGCTACAATGAGCAGTTCTTC
TRBJ2-3,.,.,TRBV5-1,CASSFGGRGTDTQYF,TGCGCCAGCAGCTTCGGTGGGAGAGGGACAGATACGCAGTATTTT
TRBJ1-4,few,.,TRBV4-1,CASSLKGQRNEKLFF,TGTGCCAGCAGCCTGAAAGGACAGAGAAATGAAAAACTGTTTTTT
TRBJ2-3,many,.,TRBV9,CASSVQGQDTQYF,TGTGCCAGCAGCGTACAGGGACAAGATACGCAGTATTTT
TRBJ2-2,many,.,TRBV5-1,CASSLEAGHTGELFF,TGCGCCAGCAGCTTGGAGGCGGGGCACACCGGGGAGCTGTTTTTT
TRBJ2-7,.,TRBD2,TRBV6-6,CASSYPPTSGIHEQYF,TGTGCCAGCAGTTACCCTCCGACTAGCGGGATCCACGAGCAGTACTTC
TRBJ2-4,many,.,TRBV5-1,CASRSLQKNIQYF,TGCGCCAGCAGGTCCCTTCAAAAAAACATTCAGTACTTC
TRBJ2-6,.,.,TRBV2,CASSGQRQVSGANVLTF,TGTGCCAGCAGTGGCCAGCGGCAAGTCTCTGGGGCCAACGTCCTGACTTTC
TRBJ2-7,few,.,TRBV6-5,CASSGGPNYEQYF,TGTGCCAGCAGTGGCGGACCGAACTACGAGCAGTACTTC
TRBJ1-2,many,.,TRBV2,CASTAGGTNYGYTF,TGTGCCAGCACCGCAGGAGGGACTAACTATGGCTACACCTTC
TRBJ2-5,.,TRBD2,TRBV5-4,CASSSQTSGSEETQYF,TGTGCCAGCAGCTCCCAGACTAGCGGGAGTGAAGAGACCCAGTACTTC
TRBJ2-3,few,.,TRBV19,CASSRDGQDTQYF,TGTGCCAGTAGTAGGGACGGACAAGATACGCAGTATTTT
TRBJ2-7,few,.,TRBV10-3,CAISDTDGSSYEQYF,TGTGCCATCAGTGACACCGACGGATCCTCCTACGAGCAGTACTTC
TRBJ1-5,few,.,TRBV6-6,CASSYENTSNQPQHF,TGTGCCAGCAGTTACGAGAACACTAGCAATCAGCCCCAGCATTTT
TRBJ2-1,.,.,TRBV6-1,CASSERYANNEQFF,TGTGCCAGCAGTGAACGGTACGCAAACAATGAGCAGTTCTTC
TRBJ1-2,.,.,TRBV30,CAWSGPRALSGYTF,TGTGCCTGGAGTGGACCACGGGCCCTTTCTGGCTACACCTTC
TRBJ2-1,many,TRBD2,TRBV7-9,CASSLVAGGSNEQFF,TGTGCCAGCAGCTTAGTGGCGGGAGGGTCAAATGAGCAGTTCTTC
TRBJ2-3,many,TRBD2,TRBV13,CASSPAVQRERNTQYF,TGTGCCAGCAGCCCGGCCGTGCAGCGGGAACGAAATACGCAGTATTTT
TRBJ2-7,many,TRBD2,TRBV27,CASRLAGGGYEQYF,TGTGCCAGCAGATTAGCGGGAGGTGGATACGAGCAGTACTTC
TRBJ2-3,few,TRBD1,TRBV2,CASTGGQGHSTDTQYF,TGTGCCAGCACTGGGGGACAGGGTCATAGCACAGATACGCAGTATTTT
TRBJ2-1,.,TRBD2,TRBV10-3,CAISEYGTSSYNEQFF,TGTGCCATCAGTGAGTACGGGACTAGCTCCTACAATGAGCAGTTCTTC
TRBJ2-1,.,TRBD2,TRBV5-1,CASSGTSGYNEQFF,TGCGCCAGCAGCGGGACTAGCGGCTACAATGAGCAGTTCTTC
TRBJ2-1,.,.,TRBV7-3,CASSIDLRGSKNEQFF,TGTGCCAGCAGCATCGACCTTCGAGGGAGTAAGAATGAGCAGTTCTTC
TRBJ2-3,.,.,TRBV15,CATSRDPPGQGHDTQYF,TGTGCCACCAGCAGAGATCCTCCGGGGCAGGGGCACGATACGCAGTATTTT
TRBJ2-2,few,.,TRBV29-1,CSVGSRAHTGELFF,TGCAGCGTTGGTTCCAGGGCGCACACCGGGGAGCTGTTTTTT
TRBJ1-4,.,.,TRBV5-1,CASSLGGPSSPEKLFF,TGCGCCAGCAGCTTGGGGGGCCCCTCTTCCCCAGAAAAACTGTTTTTT
TRBJ2-1,.,TRBD1,TRBV9,CASSAGQVGSYNEQFF,TGTGCCAGCAGCGCTGGACAGGTAGGCTCCTACAATGAGCAGTTCTTC
TRBJ2-2,.,TRBD1,TRBV5-1,CASSRPGQGYTGELFF,TGCGCCAGCTCTAGACCGGGACAGGGTTACACCGGGGAGCTGTTTTTT
TRBJ2-7,few,TRBD2,TRBV5-1,CASSLGLAGDEQYF,TGCGCCAGCAGCTTGGGACTAGCGGGAGACGAGCAGTACTTC
TRBJ2-3,few,.,TRBV18,CASSPQSPLGPGADTQYF,TGTGCCAGCTCACCTCAGTCCCCGCTAGGACCTGGGGCAGATACGCAGTATTTT
TRBJ2-1,.,.,TRBV11-2,CASSFMPYEQFF,TGTGCCAGCAGCTTCATGCCCTATGAGCAGTTCTTC